A single sample gave rise to the 27 T cell receptor beta chains below, sequenced in a study of blood T cell repertoires in COVID-19. TCRdb's table, derived via immunoSEQ multiplex PCR, lists solely in-frame clones and lacks some. This table has 150,000 to 200,000 clones, more than 65% appearing once. Sequences were obtained from PBMCs or T cells enriched from blood (not recorded which). The receptors stem from a woman in her fifties or sixties with acute COVID-19.

The chain carries TRBV19 and TRBJ2-5; 9 nucleotides line up with TRBD1. The CDR3 has 14 residues. Germline V gene lookup returns CDR1 LNHDA and CDR2 SQIVND (reference sequence). The ends lost 6 bases at V and 0 bases at J; junction bases unmatched: 2. Written as DNA, the CDR3 is TGTGCCAGTAGCCGGGACAGGGACCAAGAGACCCAGTACTTC. Encoded protein: CASSRDRDQETQYF.

The rearrangement joins TRBV5-1 to TRBJ2-7, with 9 bases matching TRBD2. CDR1 and CDR2 from the germline V gene are SGHRS and YFSETQ. This CDR3 region has 16 residues. V gave up 0 bases and J gave up 3 bases; unmatched junction bases: 7. CDR3 in DNA: TGCGCCAGCAGCTTGGGCGGGAGGGACACCTACTACGAGCAGTACGTC. It translates to CASSLGGRDTYYEQYV.

The J gene is TRBJ1-2, the V gene TRBV5-5; no clear D. The CDR3 is 14 residues long. V lost 0 bases and J 4 bases, leaving 10 bases between the germline ends. CDR1 and CDR2 from the germline V gene are SGHKS and YYEKEE (reference sequence). This CDR3 is CASSLGSAGYGYTF. In DNA, the CDR3 is TGTGCCAGCAGCTTGGGATCAGCGGGCTATGGCTACACCTTC.

This clone was detected only a few times. The V call is TRBV2, the J call TRBJ2-7, with D unclear. This CDR3 spans 15 amino acids. From germline, CDR1 is SNHLY and CDR2 FYNNEI. The V and J ends lost 0 bases and 3 bases respectively, with 12 bases between them. The CDR3 spells CASSEAAPSLYEQYV. CDR3 DNA sequence: TGTGCCAGCAGTGAAGCAGCCCCTTCCCTCTACGAGCAGTACGTC.

The chain uses TRBV18 and TRBJ1-5, with D perhaps TRBD1 (6 bases). The V end was cut by 1 base, the J end by 0 bases, with 13 bases between. Looked up from germline, CDR1 is KGHSH and CDR2 is LQKENI. CDR3 size: 17 residues. CDR3 residues: CASSPLAQGNSNQPQHF. The CDR3 DNA reads TGTGCCAGCTCACCACTCGCACAGGGAAATAGCAATCAGCCCCAGCATTTT.

The CDR3 spells CASSPPVTYNEQFF. DNA of the CDR3: TGTGCCAGCAGTCCCCCGGTCACCTACAATGAGCAGTTCTTC. The rearrangement uses TRBV3-1 (or the pseudogene TRBV3-2) and TRBJ2-1; D ambiguous. The CDR3 runs to 14 residues. Trimming pared 6 bases from V and 2 bases from J, leaving 11 bases between. CDR1 and CDR2 from the germline V gene are LGHDT and YNNKEL (reference sequence).

The V gene is TRBV4-1, the J gene TRBJ2-2; perhaps TRBD1 as D (7 bases). The V and J ends lost 5 bases and 4 bases respectively, with 17 bases between them. CDR1 is MGHRA, CDR2 YSYEKL, per germline. The CDR3 has 16 residues. The CDR3 here is CASSGWRGPVTGELFF. The CDR3 region has the DNA TGCGCCAGCAGCGGGTGGAGGGGGCCGGTCACCGGGGAGCTGTTTTTT.

CDR3 DNA: TGTGCCAGCAGTGAAACCAGACAGGGCGGGGAGACCCAGTACTTC. Its translation is CASSETRQGGETQYF. The J gene is TRBJ2-5, the V gene TRBV6-1, with 7 bases matching TRBD1. This CDR3 spans 15 amino acids. V trimming: 2 bases; J trimming: 5 bases; junction bases outside the gene matches: 8. CDR1 MNHNS and CDR2 SASEGT come from the germline V gene.

A single count supports this clone. The rearrangement uses TRBV28 and TRBJ2-3; a weak D match, TRBD2 (5 bases). V was shortened by 8 bases and J by 2 bases, with 11 bases between the two germline ends. Per the germline V gene, CDR1 is MDHEN and CDR2 is SYDVKM. CDR3 length: 13 residues. This chain's CDR3 is CASHSGNTDTQYF. The CDR3 DNA reads as TGTGCCAGCCACTCCGGGAACACAGATACGCAGTATTTT.

This clone was counted between two and nine times. This chain links TRBV5-3 with TRBJ2-2; D gene ambiguous. TRBV5-3 is reported as an ORF; its role is uncertain. The CDR3 is 13 residues long. V gave up 4 bases and J gave up 4 bases, with 8 bases separating them. Written as DNA, the CDR3 is TGTGCCAGAAGCCCCCATCCCACCGGGGAGCTGTTTTTT. Encoded protein: CARSPHPTGELFF.

The gene calls are TRBV19 and TRBJ2-4, with TRBD1 as a possible D gene (7 bases). Trimming removed 7 bases at V and 2 bases at J, with 12 bases between. Germline V CDR1 and CDR2: LNHDA, SQIVND (reference sequence). The CDR3 consists of 14 residues. The CDR3 region is CASNPGGSKNIQYF. The CDR3 coding sequence is TGTGCCAGTAACCCAGGGGGGTCCAAAAACATTCAGTACTTC.

V and J are TRBV5-6 and TRBJ1-5; 8 bases align to TRBD1. The length of the CDR3 is 15 residues. The germline V gene encodes CDR1 SGHDT and CDR2 YYEEEE. Losses at the gene ends were 2 bases for V and 2 bases for J; bases not matched to a gene: 3. CDR3 sequence: CASSFWDRRNQPQHF. The CDR3 DNA follows: TGTGCCAGCAGCTTTTGGGACAGGCGCAATCAGCCCCAGCATTTT.

The CDR3 DNA follows: TGTGCCAGCAGCTTAGCGCCTCCAGGGATGGGGGCATATGAGCAGTTCTTC. The encoded protein is CASSLAPPGMGAYEQFF. V usage is TRBV11-1 and J usage is TRBJ2-1; perhaps TRBD1 as D (6 bases). The CDR3 spans 17 residues. The V and J ends lost 0 bases and 8 bases respectively, with 20 bases between them. Germline loops: CDR1 SGHAT, CDR2 FQDESV (reference sequence).

The CDR3 sequence is CASSSGGTMNTEAFF. As DNA, the CDR3 is TGCGCCAGCAGCTCAGGGGGTACCATGAACACTGAAGCTTTCTTT. The rearrangement links TRBV5-1 to TRBJ1-1; 7 positions match TRBD1. The trim removed 3 bases at V and 0 bases at J, leaving 5 bases unmatched. This CDR3 comprises 15 residues. CDR1 and CDR2 (germline): SGHRS, YFSETQ.

J is TRBJ1-3 and V is TRBV2, with D uncertain. Germline V gene sequence: CDR1 SNHLY, CDR2 FYNNEI. Trimming took off 9 bases at V and 3 bases at J, with 21 bases between the two ends. This CDR3 comprises 16 residues. The DNA for the CDR3 is TGTGCCAGTCGGTCAGGAACAGCAATTATTGGAAACACCATATATTTT. It translates to CASRSGTAIIGNTIYF.

This clone was seen a few times. The chain uses TRBV18 and TRBJ2-1, with TRBD1 matching over 8 bases. The CDR3 runs 17 residues. V was clipped by 3 bases and J by 2 bases; unmatched bases: 9. CDR1 KGHSH and CDR2 LQKENI come from the germline V gene. CDR3 coding DNA: TGTGCCAGCTCACCCGATTATAAGGACAGGGCCTACAATGAGCAGTTCTTC. Translated: CASSPDYKDRAYNEQFF. Supplemented by reference TRBV18 and TRBJ2-1, the full variable domain reads NAGVMQNPRHLVRRRGQEARLRCSPMKGHSHVYWYRQLPEEGLKFMVYLQKENIIDESGMPKERFSAEFPKEGPSILRIQQVVRGDSAAYFCASSPDYKDRAYNEQFFGPGTRLTVL.

This chain links TRBV2 with TRBJ1-4, with 11 bases aligning to TRBD1. In germline, CDR1 is SNHLY, CDR2 FYNNEI. The V and J ends lost 6 bases and 7 bases, in that order; junction bases with no gene match: 13. This CDR3 is 17 amino acids long. CDR3 in DNA: TGTGCCAGCAGGGACGGGACAGGGGGTAAAAGTAGTGAAAAACTGTTTTTT. Translating it yields CASRDGTGGKSSEKLFF. Combining the CDR3 with reference TRBV2 and TRBJ1-4 gives the whole variable domain EPEVTQTPSHQVTQMGQEVILRCVPISNHLYFYWYRQILGQKVEFLVSFYNNEISEKSEIFDDQFSVERPDGSNFTLKIRSTKLEDSAMYFCASRDGTGGKSSEKLFFGSGTQLSVL.

V gene TRBV19 combines with J gene TRBJ1-3; no clear D gene. Germline values: CDR1 LNHDA, CDR2 SQIVND (reference sequence). Trimming took 5 bases from V and 3 from J, leaving 8 bases between them. The CDR3 spans 13 residues. CDR3 region: CASSVSIGNTIYF. The DNA of the CDR3 is TGTGCCAGTAGTGTAAGCATTGGAAACACCATATATTTT.

The chain uses TRBV4-2 and TRBJ1-1; D may be TRBD1 (5 bases). In germline, CDR1 is LGHNA, CDR2 YNFKEQ. The V end lost 1 base, the J end lost 6 bases, and 12 bases lay between the germline ends. The CDR3 is 14 amino acids. This chain's CDR3 is CASSQAPRQSEAFF. In DNA form, the CDR3 reads TGTGCCAGCAGCCAAGCGCCAAGACAGTCTGAAGCTTTCTTT.

This clone was counted once. The genes are TRBV5-5 and TRBJ1-2; D unresolved. Germline CDR1 reads SGHKS; CDR2 reads YYEKEE (reference sequence). Deletions cut 0 bases from V and 1 base from J, with 13 bases between. The length of the CDR3 is 16 residues. CDR3 region: CASSLAGGKYNYGYTF. CDR3 coding DNA: TGTGCCAGCAGCTTGGCTGGAGGGAAATATAACTATGGCTACACCTTC.

In its sample, this clone was seen a few times. The V call is TRBV28, the J call TRBJ1-1; TRBD1 is a possible D gene (6 bases). Germline loops: CDR1 MDHEN, CDR2 SYDVKM. Trimming removed 10 bases at V and 7 bases at J, with 16 bases between. This CDR3 has 12 amino acids. This CDR3 is CATIGGTHEAFF. The CDR3 nucleotides read TGTGCCACCATTGGGGGCACCCATGAAGCTTTCTTT.

The V call is TRBV5-1, the J call TRBJ1-2; 7 nucleotides align to TRBD1. J was trimmed by 4 bases and V by 6 bases; bases with no gene match: 18. Germline V gene lookup returns CDR1 SGHRS and CDR2 YFSETQ. The CDR3 runs to 17 residues. CDR3 region: CASKPRSQGDGGYGYTF. CDR3 coding DNA: TGCGCCAGCAAACCGAGGTCTCAGGGGGATGGCGGCTATGGCTACACCTTC.

This rearrangement joins TRBV27 to TRBJ1-4; a weak D match, TRBD1 (6 bases). V lost 2 bases to trimming and J lost 7 bases, with 11 bases between them. Germline CDR1 reads MNHEY; CDR2 reads SMNVEV (reference sequence). This CDR3 has 14 residues. CDR3 bases: TGTGCCAGCAGTTTAGCAGGGGATCCTGAAAAACTGTTTTTT. It codes for CASSLAGDPEKLFF.

V usage is TRBV18 and J usage is TRBJ2-3; D call uncertain. CDR1 and CDR2 from the germline V gene are KGHSH and LQKENI. Between the trimmed V and J ends, which lost 3 bases and 6 bases, there was a span of 7 bases. This CDR3 comprises 12 residues. CDR3 DNA: TGTGCCAGCTCACCTGAACGGGATACGCAGTATTTT. Encoded protein: CASSPERDTQYF. The whole variable domain, filled in from reference TRBV18 and TRBJ2-3, reads NAGVMQNPRHLVRRRGQEARLRCSPMKGHSHVYWYRQLPEEGLKFMVYLQKENIIDESGMPKERFSAEFPKEGPSILRIQQVVRGDSAAYFCASSPERDTQYFGPGTRLTVL.

This clone was seen just once. V is TRBV5-1 and J is TRBJ2-3; TRBD2 matches at 14 bases. The germline CDR1 and CDR2 sequences are SGHRS and YFSETQ. The CDR3 is 16 residues long. Unmatched junction bases numbered 2, after V lost 5 bases and J lost 0 bases. CDR3 in amino acids: CASRGTSGSSTDTQYF. For the CDR3, the DNA is TGCGCCAGCAGGGGGACTAGCGGGAGCAGCACAGATACGCAGTATTTT.

The V call is TRBV10-3, the J call TRBJ2-5, with TRBD2 matching 16 bases. J was trimmed by 4 bases and V by 5 bases; bases with no gene match: 7. The CDR3 runs 17 residues. CDR1 is ENHRY and CDR2 is SYGVKD in the germline V gene. CDR3 loop: CAISKGLAGGPGETQYF. CDR3 nucleotide sequence: TGTGCCATCAGTAAGGGACTAGCGGGGGGGCCGGGAGAGACCCAGTACTTC.

This clone was seen a few times. The chain is built from TRBV24-1 and TRBJ2-3, with 12 bases matching TRBD2. V dropped 5 bases and J dropped 4; count of bases not matched to a gene: 9. Per germline, CDR1 KGHDR and CDR2 SFDVKD. The CDR3 runs 17 residues. The CDR3 DNA reads as TGTGCCACCAGTGGTCTCACTAGCGGGGGGAGGCCAGATACGCAGTATTTT. Protein product: CATSGLTSGGRPDTQYF.